The clone carrying this T cell receptor (beta chain) was detected a few times. Its antigen is undetermined. The data are from a study of identical twins. cDNA carried unique molecular identifiers, and a universal primer site was added by template switching. TCRdb fed the 5' RACE reads into MiXCR, producing one record per CDR3 protein. The sample yields 1.5 million to 2 million distinct CDR3 sequences, about 30% seen once. The CDR3 contains 14 residues. Trimming left V 1 base short and J 6 bases short, with 12 bases between. Germline V CDR1 and CDR2: SGHTA, FQGNSA. General study findings and limits: Low generation probability was overrepresented in out-of-frame alpha sequences shared by twins. Weaker excess twin sharing was observed in beta out-of-frame sequences. Beta clonotypes that were abundant in cord blood contained fewer insertions, a pattern absent from memory repertoires.

This receptor was taken from a newborn girl in good health. The chain joins TRBV7-2 to TRBJ1-2; tentatively, D is TRBD1 (5 bases). Sequenced sample: cord blood. CDR3 in DNA: TGTGCCAGCAGCTTAGTTGGGGGGGACCATGGCTACACCTTC. It encodes CASSLVGGDHGYTF. The full variable domain, with the rest looked up from reference TRBV7-2 and TRBJ1-2, is GAGVSQSPSNKVTEKGKDVELRCDPISGHTALYWYRQSLGQGLEFLIYFQGNSAPDKSGLPSDRFSAERTGGSVSTLTIQRTQQEDSAVYLCASSLVGGDHGYTFGSGTRLTVV.